This TCR beta chain was identified during a study of T cells after yellow fever vaccination. Whole-study results and caveats: Boosting was followed by the reappearance of most primary-vaccination clones (about 96% CD4, 85% to 90% CD8).

By 5'RACE template switching, TCR cDNA was produced, with a universal primer site and UMIs added in the process. TCRdb re-called the 5' RACE reads through MiXCR, storing one row per CDR3 protein. Of about 550,000 distinct CDR3 sequences listed, 15% to 20% were seen once; the top ten hold over 11%. A note on this clonotype: Its specificity is not known.

The sequence derives from a man aged 30 to 45 who received the YFV17D yellow fever vaccine. The sequences come from PBMCs, collected 15 days after the yellow fever booster vaccination.

The CDR3 here is CASSADRGLNQPQHF. The DNA for the CDR3 is TGTGCCAGCAGCGCCGACAGGGGGCTAAATCAGCCCCAGCATTTT. This sequence joins TRBV12-3 or TRBV12-4 and TRBJ1-5; 10 bases align to TRBD1. Trimming at V came to 6 bases and at J to 4 bases, leaving 6 bases not matched to a gene. The CDR3 length is 15 residues.